The clone carrying this T cell receptor (beta chain) was recorded many times. Then a second PCR, running about 7 to 11 cycles, was carried out with a sample-barcoded 5' primer and a J-beta primer mix. Each CDR3 protein is one row after TCRdb ran MiXCR on the 5' RACE reads. The sample carries 850,000 to 1,300,000 distinct CDR3 sequences, under 45% recorded once. These data are taken from a study of blood T cells in healthy people across ages. Unmatched junction bases numbered 7, after V lost 5 bases and J lost 1 base. CDR1 SGHTA and CDR2 FQGNSA come from the germline V gene. The CDR3 sequence is 15 residues long.

The chain has TRBV7-2 and TRBJ1-1, with TRBD1 matching 7 bases. Sequenced material: blood. This clonotype originated in a woman aged 55-75 years in good health. CDR3 sequence (DNA): TGTGCCAGCAGCCCCCCGACAGGGAGGAACACTGAAGCTTTCTTT. This gives the protein CASSPPTGRNTEAFF.